Each of the 4 T cell receptor beta chains below was sequenced from the same sample in a study of blood T cell repertoires in COVID-19. Only in-frame clones appear in the TCRdb table, and some are missing; sequencing was by immunoSEQ multiplex PCR. The sample includes just under 90,000 clones, about 88% of them seen just once. The sequenced sample was peripheral blood. The source is a woman of 80 years or more with acute or convalescent COVID-19.

J is TRBJ2-1 and V is TRBV6-2 or TRBV6-3; D is unclear. This CDR3 spans 15 amino acids. Germline assignment: CDR1 MNHEY and CDR2 SVGEGT. V lost 5 bases and J lost 0, with 11 bases in between. The CDR3 nucleotides read TGTGCCAGCAGTCACGCTCCTAGCTCCTACAATGAGCAGTTCTTC. This codes for CASSHAPSSYNEQFF.

J is TRBJ2-3 and V is TRBV24-1; D may be TRBD2 (5 bases). Trimming left V 2 bases short and J 6 bases short, with 26 bases between. Germline assignment: CDR1 KGHDR and CDR2 SFDVKD. The CDR3 has 19 residues. The CDR3 nucleotides are TGTGCCACCAGTGATTCAGGCCGGCCCGGCGGGTTGGTGGGGGATACGCAGTATTTT. Amino acid sequence: CATSDSGRPGGLVGDTQYF.

The chain combines TRBV18 with TRBJ1-4, with D hard to call. The germline V gene encodes CDR1 KGHSH and CDR2 LQKENI. This CDR3 region has 14 residues. V was shortened by 2 bases and J by 7 bases, with 11 bases between the two germline ends. CDR3 DNA sequence: TGTGCCAGCTCACCAACGGTGGAGGGTGAAAAACTGTTTTTT. Amino acids: CASSPTVEGEKLFF.

J is TRBJ2-3 and V is TRBV30; 11 bases map to TRBD2. Germline values: CDR1 GTSNPN, CDR2 SVGIG (reference sequence). Trimming at V came to 4 bases and at J to 5 bases, leaving 5 bases not matched to a gene. This CDR3 comprises 14 residues. The chain's CDR3 is CAWNLAGGKDTQYF. DNA for the CDR3: TGTGCCTGGAATCTAGCGGGAGGTAAAGATACGCAGTATTTT.